The clone carrying this T cell receptor beta chain was seen only a few times. Its cognate antigen is unknown. MiXCR, applied by TCRdb to the reads, yields one record per CDR3 protein. The data hold about 920,000 distinct CDR3 sequences, with 30% to 40% observed a single time. These data originate in a study of T cell repertoires in cytomegalovirus infection. The V end was cut by 2 bases, the J end by 4 bases, with 10 bases between. Germline assignment: CDR1 MNHEY and CDR2 SVGAGI. The CDR3 runs to 14 residues. The source was cultured CD8+ T cells from PBMCs, collected from culture after CMV antigen stimulation. The chain couples TRBV6-5 to TRBJ2-3; D ambiguous. The receptor was derived from a human donor in good health (CMV status not recorded). Some clones in this sample may be carry-over from other donors' samples. CDR3 in DNA: TGTGCCAGCAGTTACCCCCCCGGGTCAGATACGCAGTATTTT. Protein product: CASSYPPGSDTQYF.